The subject of this entry is one T cell receptor (beta chain). What it recognizes is unknown. TCRdb re-called the 5' RACE reads, yielding one record per CDR3 amino acid sequence without DNA. Listed are fewer than 200,000 distinct CDR3 sequences; 2% to 2.5% falls within the top ten. The sample comes from a study of monozygotic twins with inflammatory bowel disease. Broader study findings: Telling apart the different T cell subtypes was not possible. Fewer clonotypes were shared with others by IBD patients than by healthy twins, especially with disease activity.

The CDR3 loop spans 14 amino acids. CDR1 is SGHKS and CDR2 is YYEKEE in the germline V gene (reference sequence). The sequenced sample was blood. The chain links TRBV5-5 to TRBJ1-2. The clonotype comes from a human donor with ulcerative colitis or Crohn's disease, or a healthy co-twin of an affected twin (not recorded which). CDR3 residues: CASSLSGGDYGYTF.